The 2 T cell receptor beta chains presented below share a single source sample, sequenced in a study of beta chain features in type 1 diabetes. Whole-study results and caveats: All four CD4+ subsets from Type 1 diabetes patients carried moderately but significantly shorter TCRB CDR3s.

The investigators reverse transcribed all of the isolated RNA, so they sequenced expressed TCRB transcripts. Data came from immunoSEQ multiplex PCR; TCRdb stores just in-frame clones and leaves some out. Seen here are around 100,000 clones, roughly 28% observed once, and the top ten hold 0.53%. No antigen has been assigned to these receptors. The source material was central memory CD4+ T cells from blood. The receptors come from a woman in her late teens or twenties with type 1 diabetes.

J is TRBJ2-5 and V is TRBV5-4; no firm D call. This CDR3 is 13 amino acids long. Trimming took 1 base from V and 5 from J, leaving 9 bases between them. The germline V gene has CDR1 SGHNT and CDR2 YYREEE (reference sequence). CDR3 in amino acids: CASSLLPRETQYF. DNA for the CDR3: TGTGCCAGCAGCTTGTTACCGCGGGAGACCCAGTACTTC.

This clone has only a few counts. CDR3 sequence: CSVEGTENTEAFF. The CDR3 region has the DNA TGCAGCGTTGAAGGGACAGAGAACACTGAAGCTTTCTTT. This rearrangement joins TRBV29-1 to TRBJ1-1; tentative D call: TRBD1 (6 bases). Deletions cut 1 base from V and 1 base from J, with 7 bases between. Germline CDR1 reads SQVTM; CDR2 reads ANQGSEA. This CDR3 contains 13 residues.